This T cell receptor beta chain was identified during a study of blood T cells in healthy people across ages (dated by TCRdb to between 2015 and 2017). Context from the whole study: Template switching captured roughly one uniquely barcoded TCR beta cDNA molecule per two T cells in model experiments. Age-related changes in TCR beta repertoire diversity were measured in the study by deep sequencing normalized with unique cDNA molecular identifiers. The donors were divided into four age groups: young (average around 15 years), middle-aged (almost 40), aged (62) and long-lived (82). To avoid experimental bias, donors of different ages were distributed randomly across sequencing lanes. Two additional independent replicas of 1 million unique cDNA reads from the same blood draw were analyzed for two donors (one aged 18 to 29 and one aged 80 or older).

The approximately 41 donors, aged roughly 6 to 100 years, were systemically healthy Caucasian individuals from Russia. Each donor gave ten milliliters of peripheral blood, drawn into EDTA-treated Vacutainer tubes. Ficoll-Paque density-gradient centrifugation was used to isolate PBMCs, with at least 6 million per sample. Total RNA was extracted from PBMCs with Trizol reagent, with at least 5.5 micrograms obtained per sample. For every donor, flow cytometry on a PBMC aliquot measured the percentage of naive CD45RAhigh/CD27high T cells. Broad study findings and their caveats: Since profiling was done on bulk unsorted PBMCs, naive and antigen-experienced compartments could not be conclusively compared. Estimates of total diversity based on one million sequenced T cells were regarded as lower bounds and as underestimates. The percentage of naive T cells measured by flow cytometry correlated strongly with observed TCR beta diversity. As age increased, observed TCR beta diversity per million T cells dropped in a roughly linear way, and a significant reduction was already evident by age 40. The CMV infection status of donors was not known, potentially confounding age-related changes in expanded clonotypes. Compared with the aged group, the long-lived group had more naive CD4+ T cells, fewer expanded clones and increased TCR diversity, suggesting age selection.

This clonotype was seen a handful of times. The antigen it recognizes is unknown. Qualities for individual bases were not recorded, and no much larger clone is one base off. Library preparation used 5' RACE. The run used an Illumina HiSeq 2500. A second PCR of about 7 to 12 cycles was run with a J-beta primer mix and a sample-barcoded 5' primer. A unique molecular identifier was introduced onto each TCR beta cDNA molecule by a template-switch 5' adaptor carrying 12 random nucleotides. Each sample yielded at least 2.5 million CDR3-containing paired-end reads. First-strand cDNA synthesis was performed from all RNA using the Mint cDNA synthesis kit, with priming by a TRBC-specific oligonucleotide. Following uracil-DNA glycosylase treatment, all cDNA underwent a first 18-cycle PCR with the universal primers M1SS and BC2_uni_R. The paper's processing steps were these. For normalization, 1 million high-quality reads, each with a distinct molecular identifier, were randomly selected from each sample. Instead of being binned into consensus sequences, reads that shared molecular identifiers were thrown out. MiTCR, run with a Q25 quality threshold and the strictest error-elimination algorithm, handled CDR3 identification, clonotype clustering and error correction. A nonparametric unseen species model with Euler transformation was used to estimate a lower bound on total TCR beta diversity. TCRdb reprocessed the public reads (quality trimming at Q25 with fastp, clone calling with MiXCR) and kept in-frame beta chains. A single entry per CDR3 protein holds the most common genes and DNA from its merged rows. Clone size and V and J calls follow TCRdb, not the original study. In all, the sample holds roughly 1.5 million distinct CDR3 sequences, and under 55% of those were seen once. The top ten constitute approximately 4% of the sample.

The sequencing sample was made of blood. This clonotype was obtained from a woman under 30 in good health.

The CDR3 loop reads CASSRFEGSSYNEQFF. DNA sequence: TGTGCCAGCAGCCGGTTTGAAGGGAGCTCCTACAATGAGCAGTTCTTC. The rearrangement combines TRBV7-8 with TRBJ2-1, with TRBD2 perhaps the D gene, on 5 matching bases. The CDR3 measures 16 amino acids from cysteine to phenylalanine. Only the CDR3 part of the read is kept: 48 bases, read in frame from the first base. Per the germline V gene, SGHVS is the CDR1 and FQNEAQ is the CDR2. The junction carries 14 bases between V and J, which are trimmed by 5 bases and 0 bases respectively.